This section outlines one TCR beta chain sequence together with its context. The antigen remains undetermined. Data came from immunoSEQ multiplex PCR; TCRdb stores just in-frame clones and leaves some out. The table lists some 140,000 clones, approximately 90% of them singletons. These data originate in a study of T cell responses to AZD1222 COVID-19 vaccine. Overall study findings and caveats: Most donors were white British and more were female, and clonal diversity was possibly underestimated. The reported proportion of spike-specific TCRs targeting unmutated variant regions was nearly half. Just a handful of AZD1222 recipients were seropositive at baseline.

This CDR3 comprises 16 residues. Trimming shortened V by 2 bases and J by 2 bases, and 14 bases separated the two germline ends. Per germline, CDR1 SGHRS and CDR2 YFSETQ. The clonotype originates from an adult in good health. The chain employs TRBV5-1 and TRBJ1-5; a possible D gene is TRBD1 (6 bases). The sequences come from peripheral blood, collected on day 0 of AZD1222 vaccination. The CDR3 DNA reads TGCGCCAGCAGCTTATCAGGGGACTTTGGCAATCAGCCCCAGCATTTT. Its translation is CASSLSGDFGNQPQHF.